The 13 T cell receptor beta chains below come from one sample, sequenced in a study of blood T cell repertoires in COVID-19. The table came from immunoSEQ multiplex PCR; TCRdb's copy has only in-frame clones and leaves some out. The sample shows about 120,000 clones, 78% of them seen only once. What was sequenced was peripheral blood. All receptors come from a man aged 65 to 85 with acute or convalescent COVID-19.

The CDR3 is CASSLWRPTDTQYF. The CDR3 nucleotides are TGCGCCAGCAGCTTGTGGAGACCCACAGATACGCAGTATTTT. The chain employs TRBV5-1 and TRBJ2-3; D not resolved. This CDR3 region has 14 residues. Germline CDR1 and CDR2: SGHRS and YFSETQ. V lost 1 base, J lost 2 bases, and 8 bases lay in between.

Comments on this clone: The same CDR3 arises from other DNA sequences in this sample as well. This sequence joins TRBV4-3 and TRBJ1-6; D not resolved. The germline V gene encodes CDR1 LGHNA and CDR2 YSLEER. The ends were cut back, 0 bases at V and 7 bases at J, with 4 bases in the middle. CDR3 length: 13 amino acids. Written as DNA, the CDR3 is TGCGCCAGCAGCCAAGACCCGAATTCACCCCTCCACTTT. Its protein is CASSQDPNSPLHF.

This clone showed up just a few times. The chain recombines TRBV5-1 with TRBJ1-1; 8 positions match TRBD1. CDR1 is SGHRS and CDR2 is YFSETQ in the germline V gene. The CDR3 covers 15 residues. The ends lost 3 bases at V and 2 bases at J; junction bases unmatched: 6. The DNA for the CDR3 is TGCGCCAGCAGCTCGATCGGACAGGGTAACACTGAAGCTTTCTTT. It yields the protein CASSSIGQGNTEAFF.

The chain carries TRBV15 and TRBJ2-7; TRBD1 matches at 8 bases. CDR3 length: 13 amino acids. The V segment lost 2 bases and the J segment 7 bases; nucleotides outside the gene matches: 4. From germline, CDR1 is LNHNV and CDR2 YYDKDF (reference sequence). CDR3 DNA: TGTGCCACCAGCAGATCCAGGGGGCAGGAGCAGTACTTC. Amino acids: CATSRSRGQEQYF.

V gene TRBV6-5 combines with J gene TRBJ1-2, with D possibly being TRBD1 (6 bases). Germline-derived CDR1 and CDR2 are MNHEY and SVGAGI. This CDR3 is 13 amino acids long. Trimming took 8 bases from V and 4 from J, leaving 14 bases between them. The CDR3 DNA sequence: TGTGCCAGCCAGACCCCAGGGGTCTATGGCTACACCTTC. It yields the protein CASQTPGVYGYTF.

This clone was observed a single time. CDR3 coding DNA: TGTGCCAGCAGCCAAGTCGAGCGTAACTATGGCTACACCTTC. Amino acid sequence: CASSQVERNYGYTF. This chain uses TRBV3-1 (or the pseudogene TRBV3-2) with TRBJ1-2; D gene ambiguous. The germline gives CDR1 LGHDT, CDR2 YNNKEL (reference sequence). Trimming took off 1 base at V and 1 base at J, with 7 bases between the two ends. CDR3 length equals 14 residues.

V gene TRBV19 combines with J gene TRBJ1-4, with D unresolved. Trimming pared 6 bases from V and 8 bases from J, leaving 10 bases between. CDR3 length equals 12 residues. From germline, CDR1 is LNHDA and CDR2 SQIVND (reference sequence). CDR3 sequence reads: CASRRDREKLFF. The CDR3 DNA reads TGTGCCAGTAGGAGGGATCGCGAAAAACTGTTTTTT.

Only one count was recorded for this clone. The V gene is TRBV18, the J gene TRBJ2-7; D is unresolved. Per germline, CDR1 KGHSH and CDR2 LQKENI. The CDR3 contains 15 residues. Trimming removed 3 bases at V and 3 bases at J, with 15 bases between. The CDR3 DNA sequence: TGTGCCAGCTCACCGATAGACGACGGGTTCTACGAGCAGTACTTC. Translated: CASSPIDDGFYEQYF.

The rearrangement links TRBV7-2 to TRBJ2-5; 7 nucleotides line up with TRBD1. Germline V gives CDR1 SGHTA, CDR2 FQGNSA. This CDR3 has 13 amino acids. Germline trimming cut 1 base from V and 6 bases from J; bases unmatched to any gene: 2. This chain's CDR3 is CASSLDRGKTQYF. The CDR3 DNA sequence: TGTGCCAGCAGCTTAGACAGGGGCAAGACCCAGTACTTC.

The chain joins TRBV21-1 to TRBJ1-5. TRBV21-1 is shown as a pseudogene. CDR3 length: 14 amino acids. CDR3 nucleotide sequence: TGTGCCAGCCCCGCGGAACATAGCAATCAGCCCCAGCATTTT. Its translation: CASPAEHSNQPQHF.

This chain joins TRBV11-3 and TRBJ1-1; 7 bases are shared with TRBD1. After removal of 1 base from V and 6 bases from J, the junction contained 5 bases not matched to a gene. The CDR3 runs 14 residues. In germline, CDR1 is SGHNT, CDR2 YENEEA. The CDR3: CASSLGRQGAEAFF. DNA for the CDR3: TGTGCCAGCAGCTTAGGAAGGCAGGGGGCTGAAGCTTTCTTT.

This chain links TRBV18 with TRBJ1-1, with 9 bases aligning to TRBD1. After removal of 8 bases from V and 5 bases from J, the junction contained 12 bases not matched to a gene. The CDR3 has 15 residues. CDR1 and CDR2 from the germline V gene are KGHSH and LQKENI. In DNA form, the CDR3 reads TGTGCCAGCGCACAGGGGGCGCAAATGTCGACTGAAGCTTTCTTT. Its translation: CASAQGAQMSTEAFF.

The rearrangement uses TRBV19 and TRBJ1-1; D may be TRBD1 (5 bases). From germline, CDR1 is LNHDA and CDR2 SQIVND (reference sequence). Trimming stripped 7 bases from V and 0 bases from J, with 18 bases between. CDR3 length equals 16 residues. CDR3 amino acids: CASTPRRGLMNTEAFF. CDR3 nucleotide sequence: TGTGCCAGTACCCCTCGTAGGGGCCTTATGAACACTGAAGCTTTCTTT.